These T cell receptor beta chains were read from a single sample in a study of cytotoxic CD8 clonotypes in ibrutinib-treated CLL. Profiling relied on immunoSEQ multiplex PCR, and the TCRdb table lists in-frame clones only, not all of them. The table shows around 200,000 clones, with around 75% occurring only once. Sample: PBMCs, taken after 12 months of ibrutinib treatment. Every receptor here comes from a human donor with chronic lymphocytic leukemia. Both conserved end residues are part of each CDR3. Each record gives: J gene, V gene, D gene, clone size, CDR3 length, CDR3 DNA, CDR3 protein. The D gene is left open where the match is weak. Clone size is stated in some rows and not others, as once, few, many or a class when expanded.

>TRBJ2-1|TRBV5-1|TRBD1|.|17
TGCGCCAGCAGCACTGTGGCGGGACAGGAGTCCTACAATGAGCAGTTCTTC
CASSTVAGQESYNEQFF
>TRBJ1-1|TRBV11-2|.|.|14
TGTGCCAGCAGCTTGTCTCGGGCGAACACTGAAGCTTTCTTT
CASSLSRANTEAFF
>TRBJ1-1|TRBV10-3|.|.|15
TGTGCCATCAGTGATTTAGGGGCTTCGAACACTGAAGCTTTCTTT
CAISDLGASNTEAFF
>TRBJ2-3|TRBV19|.|.|14
TGTGCCAGCGGGATCCAGGGAGGTACGGATACGCAGTATTTT
CASGIQGGTDTQYF
>TRBJ1-1|TRBV27|.|.|15
TGTGCCAGCAGTTTATCCCCCGCAGGGAGGACTGAAGCTTTCTTT
CASSLSPAGRTEAFF
>TRBJ1-6|TRBV14|TRBD1|few|14
TGTGCCAGCAGCCTAGGACAGGGGCATTCACCCCTCCACTTT
CASSLGQGHSPLHF
>TRBJ1-5|TRBV6-5|.|few|14
TGTGCCAGCAGTTACGGGGGTGGCAATCAGCCCCAGCATTTT
CASSYGGGNQPQHF
>TRBJ2-1|TRBV2|.|.|15
TGTGCCAGCAGTGAAAGGGGCGTCCTCTACAATGAGCAGTTCTTC
CASSERGVLYNEQFF
>TRBJ2-7|TRBV28|.|.|14
TGTGCCAGCAGTTTTCTTCGGGCGATCTACGAGCAGTACTTC
CASSFLRAIYEQYF
>TRBJ1-5|TRBV7-2|.|.|15
TGTGCCAGCAGCTTAAGCAGGGCGGTGGGTCAGCCCCAGCATTTT
CASSLSRAVGQPQHF
>TRBJ2-7|TRBV30|TRBD1|.|13
TGTGCCTGGAGTGTCGGGACAGGGAACGAGCAGTACTTC
CAWSVGTGNEQYF
>TRBJ2-7|TRBV7-6|.|once|14
TGTGCCAGCAGCTTACCCGGTCGTACGAACGAGCAGTACTTC
CASSLPGRTNEQYF
>TRBJ2-7|TRBV11-1|TRBD1|.|16
TGTGCCAGCAGCTTAAACCCGGGACAGGGATCAGCCGAGCAGTACTTC
CASSLNPGQGSAEQYF
>TRBJ2-1|TRBV28|.|.|14
TGTGCCAGCAGTTCCCTACACTGGGGCCGTGAGCAGTTCTTC
CASSSLHWGREQFF
>TRBJ2-2|TRBV27|.|few|12
TGTGCCAGCAGTTTACTTACCGGGGAGCTGTTTTTT
CASSLLTGELFF
>TRBJ1-4|TRBV14|.|few|17
TGTGCCAGCAGCGCTAACCCCACATCCACGGGGAAGGAAAAACTGTTTTTT
CASSANPTSTGKEKLFF
>TRBJ1-4|TRBV13|TRBD1|.|16
TGTGCCAGCAGCTTATACCGACAGGGACTCAATGAAAAACTGTTTTTT
CASSLYRQGLNEKLFF
>TRBJ2-7|TRBV2|TRBD2|.|16
TGTGCCAGCAGTGAAGCGCTCAGCGGGAGCCCCTACGAGCAGTACTTC
CASSEALSGSPYEQYF
>TRBJ1-5|TRBV4-2|.|.|17
TGTGCCAGCAGCCCCCCAGATGGCAGCTCAAGCAATCAGCCCCAGCATTTT
CASSPPDGSSSNQPQHF
>TRBJ2-1|TRBV5-4|.|.|13
TGTGCCAGCAGGGTGGCCCCAAACAATGAGCAGTTCTTC
CASRVAPNNEQFF
>TRBJ1-1|TRBV10-2|.|.|12
TGCGCCAGCAGTGATTGGAACACTGAAGCTTTCTTT
CASSDWNTEAFF
>TRBJ2-7|TRBV14|TRBD2|.|17
TGTGCCAGCAGCCAAGATGGCGAAGCGGGAGGGGTGAGGGAGCAGTACTTC
CASSQDGEAGGVREQYF
>TRBJ2-3|TRBV30|TRBD2|.|13
TGTGCCTCCTCCAGCGGGGGGGCCCCGCCGGAGTATTTT
CASSSGGAPPEYF
>TRBJ2-3|TRBV4-3|.|once|15
TGCGCCAGCAGCCCTCAGAGAATGGGGACAGATACGCAGTATTTT
CASSPQRMGTDTQYF
>TRBJ1-5|TRBV18|TRBD1|.|18
TGTGCCAGCTCACTGGGGACAGGGGCCTCATATAGCAATCAGCCCCAGCATTTT
CASSLGTGASYSNQPQHF
>TRBJ1-2|TRBV19|.|.|14
TGTGCCAGTAGTCCCAGGACGGTTATCTATGGCTACACCTTC
CASSPRTVIYGYTF
>TRBJ2-5|TRBV2|.|.|13
TGTGCTACACGAGCCCCAGAACAAGAGACCCAGTACTTC
CATRAPEQETQYF
>TRBJ2-1|TRBV18|.|.|17
TGTGCCAGCTCACCAGGGGAAGAAACAGGGATTTTGGATGAGCAGTTCTTC
CASSPGEETGILDEQFF
>TRBJ2-5|TRBV5-1|.|.|16
TGCGCCAGCTGCCTCGGCGGTGGGGGGGCATCCGAGACCCAGTACTTC
CASCLGGGGASETQYF
>TRBJ2-2|TRBV4-2|TRBD2|.|15
TGTGCCAGCAGCCAAGGGTCGGGAGGATCCGGGGAGCTGTTTTTT
CASSQGSGGSGELFF
>TRBJ2-2|TRBV27|.|.|11
TGTGCCAGCAGGATAGCTGGGGAGCTGTTTTTT
CASRIAGELFF
>TRBJ2-2|TRBV6-5|.|once|15
TGTGCCAGCAGTTACCAGGGGGGGGACACCGGGGAGCTGTTTTTT
CASSYQGGDTGELFF
>TRBJ1-3|TRBV19|TRBD1|.|15
TGTGCCAGTAGAACCACAGGGGAATTTGGAAACACCATATATTTT
CASRTTGEFGNTIYF
>TRBJ1-1|TRBV5-1|.|.|14
TGCGCCAGCAGCTTGGACAGGGAGGACACTGAAGCTTTCTTT
CASSLDREDTEAFF
>TRBJ2-1|TRBV6-6|.|once|14
TGTGCCAGCAGGGTCGGACAGTTAGAAAATGAGCAGTTCTTC
CASRVGQLENEQFF
>TRBJ2-5|TRBV5-6|.|.|17
TGTGCCAGCAGCTACCCTTTACGGGGAAGGAAGGGAGAGACCCAGTACTTC
CASSYPLRGRKGETQYF
>TRBJ2-1|TRBV30|.|.|13
TGTGCCTGGAGTGTAATTCTGGGGGGTGAGCAGTTCTTC
CAWSVILGGEQFF
>TRBJ2-3|TRBV4-1|TRBD2|.|18
TGCGCCAGCAGCCAAGAGGCCGGGGCTAGCGGGTTCACAGATACGCAGTATTTT
CASSQEAGASGFTDTQYF
>TRBJ2-1|TRBV14|.|.|16
TGTGCCAGCAGCCAAAAGCCGGGCCTGGGGTACAATGAGCAGTTCTTC
CASSQKPGLGYNEQFF
>TRBJ2-7|TRBV7-8|.|.|16
TGTGCCAGCAGCTCCCACCAAGGACGGGCGAGGAACGAGCAGTACTTC
CASSSHQGRARNEQYF
>TRBJ2-7|TRBV6-6|TRBD2|.|16
TGTGCCAGCACCCCGGGGGTGGGCGGGAGCTCTTACGAGCAGTACTTC
CASTPGVGGSSYEQYF
>TRBJ1-2|TRBV7-3|.|.|12
TGTGCCAGCAGCTCCGCGGGCTATGGCTACACCTTC
CASSSAGYGYTF